Here is one T cell receptor beta chain with its context. Its antigen is as yet unknown. The sample comes from a study of T cells in localized non-small cell lung cancer. With 3 bases removed from V and 7 bases from J, the gap between germline ends came to 11 bases. Germline V gene data show CDR1 as SGHRS and CDR2 as YFSETQ. The CDR3 length is 13 residues. Data came from immunoSEQ multiplex PCR; TCRdb stores just in-frame clones and leaves some out. The repertoire consists of roughly 14,000 clones, with 84% occurring once and the leading ten covering around 4%. Overall study findings and caveats: Since sequencing was restricted to only one region of the tumor, intratumor heterogeneity remains a possibility. Elevated blood T cell density was associated with longer overall survival. Uninvolved adjacent lung had more T cell clonality than any other tissue, topping tumor. A median approximately 60 of the top 100 tumor clones appeared in adjacent lung.

The source of this sequence is a female donor of 60 years or more with stage I squamous cell lung carcinoma. The gene calls are TRBV5-1 and TRBJ1-5; D call uncertain. The input for sequencing was peripheral blood, taken before any cancer treatment. CDR3 nucleotides: TGCGCCAGCAGCTCCTCCAGCGGCCAGCCCCAGCATTTT. It is translated as CASSSSSGQPQHF.